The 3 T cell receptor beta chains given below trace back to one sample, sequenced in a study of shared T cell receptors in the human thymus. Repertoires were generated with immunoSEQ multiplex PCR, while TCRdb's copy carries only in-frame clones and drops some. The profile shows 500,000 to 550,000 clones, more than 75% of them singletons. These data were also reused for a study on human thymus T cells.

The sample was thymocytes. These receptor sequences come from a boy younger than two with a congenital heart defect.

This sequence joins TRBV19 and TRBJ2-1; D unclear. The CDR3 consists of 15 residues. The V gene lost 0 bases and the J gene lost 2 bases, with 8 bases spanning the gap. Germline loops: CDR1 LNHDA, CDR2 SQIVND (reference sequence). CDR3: CASSIDRFPYNEQFF. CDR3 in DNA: TGTGCCAGTAGTATAGACAGGTTTCCCTACAATGAGCAGTTCTTC.

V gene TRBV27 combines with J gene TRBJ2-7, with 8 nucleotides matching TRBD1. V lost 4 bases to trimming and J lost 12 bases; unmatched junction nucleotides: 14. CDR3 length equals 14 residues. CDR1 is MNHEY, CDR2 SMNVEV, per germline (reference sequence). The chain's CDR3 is CASSSGTGPGNLYF. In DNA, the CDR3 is TGTGCCAGCAGTTCGGGGACAGGCCCTGGGAACCTGTACTTC.

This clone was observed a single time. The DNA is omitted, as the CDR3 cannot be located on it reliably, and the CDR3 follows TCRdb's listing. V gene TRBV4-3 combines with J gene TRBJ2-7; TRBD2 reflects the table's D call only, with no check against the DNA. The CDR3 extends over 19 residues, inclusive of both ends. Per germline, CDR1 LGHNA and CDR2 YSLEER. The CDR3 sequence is CASSQDGISGQGGSYEQYF.